Listed below are T cell receptor beta chains from one sample, sequenced in a study of T cells in localized non-small cell lung cancer. The assay was immunoSEQ multiplex PCR, and TCRdb's table has in-frame clones only and misses some. This table has fewer than 35,000 clones, less than 90% appearing once. Sample: peripheral blood, taken before any cancer treatment. The receptors come from a female donor of 60 years or more with stage I lung adenocarcinoma. CDR3s include the opening cysteine and the closing phenylalanine or tryptophan. The D gene is left open where the match is weak. Rows may omit the clone size; those that give it use once, few, many or a size class.

len: 12
v_gene: TRBV7-2
abundance: NA
d_gene: NA
j_gene: TRBJ2-7
CDR3aa: CASSRQGYEQYF
CDR3nt: TGTGCCAGCAGCCGGCAGGGCTACGAGCAGTACTTC

len: 14
v_gene: TRBV18
abundance: NA
d_gene: NA
j_gene: TRBJ1-5
CDR3aa: CASSLQDRNQPQHF
CDR3nt: TGTGCCAGCTCGCTGCAGGACCGCAATCAGCCCCAGCATTTT

len: 14
v_gene: TRBV14
abundance: NA
d_gene: TRBD1
j_gene: TRBJ1-1
CDR3aa: CASRKQGENTEAFF
CDR3nt: TGTGCCAGCAGAAAACAGGGGGAGAACACTGAAGCTTTCTTT

len: 14
v_gene: TRBV5-1
abundance: NA
d_gene: NA
j_gene: TRBJ1-2
CDR3aa: CASSSPLADYGYTF
CDR3nt: TGCGCCAGCAGCTCCCCCTTGGCTGACTATGGCTACACCTTC

len: 14
v_gene: TRBV7-9
abundance: NA
d_gene: NA
j_gene: TRBJ2-5
CDR3aa: CAGQTGTPQETQYF
CDR3nt: TGTGCCGGACAAACCGGGACACCACAAGAGACCCAGTACTTC

len: 14
v_gene: TRBV2
abundance: NA
d_gene: NA
j_gene: TRBJ1-5
CDR3aa: CASSGDTINQPQHF
CDR3nt: TGTGCCAGCAGTGGGGACACGATCAATCAGCCCCAGCATTTT

len: 15
v_gene: TRBV7-2
abundance: NA
d_gene: NA
j_gene: TRBJ1-1
CDR3aa: CASSLDGRGRPEAFF
CDR3nt: TGTGCCAGCAGCCTAGATGGTCGGGGGCGGCCTGAAGCTTTCTTT

len: 16
v_gene: TRBV19
abundance: NA
d_gene: NA
j_gene: TRBJ1-1
CDR3aa: CASSNWGGVTAAEAFF
CDR3nt: TGTGCCAGTAGTAATTGGGGTGGAGTGACGGCCGCTGAAGCTTTCTTT

len: 14
v_gene: TRBV5-4
abundance: NA
d_gene: NA
j_gene: TRBJ2-7
CDR3aa: CASSLFAGSYEQYF
CDR3nt: TGTGCCAGCAGCTTGTTCGCAGGCTCCTACGAGCAGTACTTC

len: 15
v_gene: TRBV15
abundance: NA
d_gene: TRBD1
j_gene: TRBJ2-3
CDR3aa: CATSSMGQGTDTQYF
CDR3nt: TGTGCCACCAGCTCGATGGGACAGGGAACAGATACGCAGTATTTT

len: 12
v_gene: TRBV15
abundance: NA
d_gene: TRBD1
j_gene: TRBJ2-4
CDR3aa: CATKEGTGIKYF
CDR3nt: TGTGCCACCAAAGAAGGGACAGGGATAAAGTACTTC

len: 15
v_gene: TRBV6-5
abundance: once
d_gene: TRBD2
j_gene: TRBJ2-2
CDR3aa: CASRNSGRDTGELFF
CDR3nt: TGTGCCAGCAGAAATAGCGGGAGGGACACCGGGGAGCTGTTTTTT

len: 16
v_gene: TRBV9
abundance: NA
d_gene: TRBD2
j_gene: TRBJ2-1
CDR3aa: CASTEGTSGLYNEQFF
CDR3nt: TGTGCCAGCACCGAGGGGACTAGCGGGCTCTACAATGAGCAGTTCTTC

len: 9
v_gene: TRBV29-1
abundance: once
d_gene: NA
j_gene: TRBJ2-5
CDR3aa: CSVEETQYF
CDR3nt: TGCAGCGTGGAAGAGACCCAGTACTTC

len: 19
v_gene: TRBV30
abundance: NA
d_gene: TRBD1
j_gene: TRBJ2-5
CDR3aa: CAWSFPPSIIQGAQETQYF
CDR3nt: TGTGCCTGGAGTTTTCCACCCTCTATCATACAGGGGGCCCAAGAGACCCAGTACTTC

len: 15
v_gene: TRBV7-9
abundance: once
d_gene: NA
j_gene: TRBJ2-2
CDR3aa: CASSQPQRNTGELFF
CDR3nt: TGTGCCAGCAGCCAGCCTCAGAGGAACACCGGGGAGCTGTTTTTT

len: 19
v_gene: TRBV4-1
abundance: once
d_gene: TRBD2
j_gene: TRBJ2-3
CDR3aa: CASSQDAGLAGGVTDTQYF
CDR3nt: TGCGCCAGCAGCCAAGATGCGGGACTAGCGGGAGGGGTCACAGATACGCAGTATTTT

len: 14
v_gene: TRBV18
abundance: NA
d_gene: NA
j_gene: TRBJ2-1
CDR3aa: CASSPPAGADEQFF
CDR3nt: TGTGCCAGCTCACCACCGGCAGGAGCGGATGAGCAGTTCTTC

len: 14
v_gene: TRBV7-8
abundance: NA
d_gene: NA
j_gene: TRBJ1-2
CDR3aa: CASSPRETGYGYTF
CDR3nt: TGTGCCAGCAGCCCGCGGGAGACCGGCTATGGCTACACCTTC

len: 13
v_gene: TRBV6-1
abundance: once
d_gene: NA
j_gene: TRBJ1-2
CDR3aa: CASSEGRSYGYTF
CDR3nt: TGTGCCAGCAGTGAAGGGAGGAGCTATGGCTACACCTTC

len: 12
v_gene: TRBV29-1
abundance: NA
d_gene: TRBD2
j_gene: TRBJ2-5
CDR3aa: CSDLAAQETQYF
CDR3nt: TGCAGCGACCTAGCGGCCCAAGAGACCCAGTACTTC

len: 12
v_gene: TRBV7-6
abundance: NA
d_gene: NA
j_gene: TRBJ2-2
CDR3aa: CASSLGPGELFF
CDR3nt: TGTGCCAGCAGCTTAGGTCCCGGGGAGCTGTTTTTT

len: 16
v_gene: TRBV5-1
abundance: NA
d_gene: NA
j_gene: TRBJ2-1
CDR3aa: CASRRDSDPSYNEQFF
CDR3nt: TGCGCCAGCAGACGAGACAGTGACCCTTCCTACAATGAGCAGTTCTTC

len: 14
v_gene: TRBV6-6
abundance: NA
d_gene: NA
j_gene: TRBJ2-3
CDR3aa: CASSVTGSSDTQYF
CDR3nt: TGTGCCAGCAGCGTGACAGGATCGTCGGATACGCAGTATTTT

len: 14
v_gene: TRBV19
abundance: NA
d_gene: NA
j_gene: TRBJ1-1
CDR3aa: CASIREGLWTEAFF
CDR3nt: TGTGCCAGTATCCGGGAGGGGCTGTGGACTGAAGCTTTCTTT

len: 15
v_gene: TRBV25-1
abundance: NA
d_gene: NA
j_gene: TRBJ2-7
CDR3aa: CASSDPGTGSYEQYF
CDR3nt: TGTGCCAGCAGTGACCCAGGCACCGGCTCCTACGAGCAGTACTTC

len: 14
v_gene: TRBV19
abundance: NA
d_gene: TRBD2
j_gene: TRBJ2-7
CDR3aa: CASRDSGRAYEQYF
CDR3nt: TGTGCCAGTAGAGATAGCGGGAGGGCCTACGAGCAGTACTTC

len: 16
v_gene: TRBV2
abundance: NA
d_gene: TRBD2
j_gene: TRBJ2-7
CDR3aa: CASSEGRRELSYEQYF
CDR3nt: TGTGCCAGCAGTGAAGGGCGGCGGGAGCTATCCTACGAGCAGTACTTC

len: 11
v_gene: TRBV20-1
abundance: NA
d_gene: NA
j_gene: TRBJ2-3
CDR3aa: CSAELGDTQYF
CDR3nt: TGCAGTGCCGAACTGGGCGATACGCAGTATTTT

len: 15
v_gene: TRBV5-5
abundance: NA
d_gene: NA
j_gene: TRBJ1-2
CDR3aa: CASSSTAGTNYGYTF
CDR3nt: TGTGCCAGCAGCTCAACCGCGGGAACTAACTATGGCTACACCTTC

len: 14
v_gene: TRBV18
abundance: NA
d_gene: NA
j_gene: TRBJ1-1
CDR3aa: CASSPFFDEPIAFF
CDR3nt: TGTGCCAGCTCACCTTTCTTCGACGAGCCGATAGCTTTCTTT

len: 16
v_gene: TRBV7-2
abundance: NA
d_gene: TRBD2
j_gene: TRBJ2-2
CDR3aa: CASSLRGGSDTGELFF
CDR3nt: TGTGCCAGCAGCTTACGGGGCGGGAGTGACACCGGGGAGCTGTTTTTT

len: 17
v_gene: TRBV5-1
abundance: NA
d_gene: TRBD1
j_gene: TRBJ1-2
CDR3aa: CASSPPYRGPSNYGYTF
CDR3nt: TGCGCCAGCAGCCCACCCTACAGGGGGCCGTCTAACTATGGCTACACCTTC

len: 16
v_gene: TRBV4-1
abundance: NA
d_gene: NA
j_gene: TRBJ2-1
CDR3aa: CASSQGLMTGSNEQFF
CDR3nt: TGCGCCAGCAGCCAGGGCCTAATGACTGGGTCCAATGAGCAGTTCTTC

len: 15
v_gene: TRBV6-5
abundance: NA
d_gene: NA
j_gene: TRBJ1-5
CDR3aa: CASSYWGRDNQPQHF
CDR3nt: TGTGCCAGCAGTTACTGGGGCAGGGATAACCAGCCCCAGCATTTT

len: 15
v_gene: TRBV19
abundance: NA
d_gene: TRBD2
j_gene: TRBJ2-1
CDR3aa: CASSPGLAGGVEQFF
CDR3nt: TGTGCCAGTAGCCCCGGACTAGCGGGAGGGGTTGAGCAGTTCTTC

len: 16
v_gene: TRBV9
abundance: few
d_gene: NA
j_gene: TRBJ2-1
CDR3aa: CASSVGLLTTGDEQFF
CDR3nt: TGTGCCAGCAGCGTAGGTCTCCTTACCACTGGGGATGAGCAGTTCTTC

len: 16
v_gene: TRBV30
abundance: NA
d_gene: TRBD2
j_gene: TRBJ2-6
CDR3aa: CAWSTSGSSGANVLTF
CDR3nt: TGTGCCTGGAGTACTAGCGGGAGTTCTGGGGCCAACGTCCTGACTTTC

len: 12
v_gene: TRBV10-2
abundance: NA
d_gene: TRBD2
j_gene: TRBJ2-3
CDR3aa: CASSDGGEDAHF
CDR3nt: TGCGCCAGCAGTGATGGGGGGGAGGACGCGCATTTT

len: 13
v_gene: TRBV7-9
abundance: NA
d_gene: NA
j_gene: TRBJ2-2
CDR3aa: CASSPRWPGELFF
CDR3nt: TGTGCCAGCAGCCCGAGGTGGCCCGGGGAGCTGTTTTTT

len: 15
v_gene: TRBV4-3
abundance: NA
d_gene: NA
j_gene: TRBJ1-3
CDR3aa: CASTRDRESGNTIYF
CDR3nt: TGCGCCAGCACGCGGGACCGAGAATCTGGAAACACCATATATTTT

len: 16
v_gene: TRBV9
abundance: once
d_gene: TRBD2
j_gene: TRBJ2-1
CDR3aa: CASSVAPSGRTNEQFF
CDR3nt: TGTGCCAGCAGCGTAGCCCCCAGCGGGAGGACCAATGAGCAGTTCTTC

len: 18
v_gene: TRBV19
abundance: NA
d_gene: NA
j_gene: TRBJ1-1
CDR3aa: CASSIGPRDGGMNTEAFF
CDR3nt: TGTGCCAGTAGTATCGGCCCCAGGGACGGCGGCATGAACACTGAAGCTTTCTTT

len: 13
v_gene: TRBV2
abundance: NA
d_gene: NA
j_gene: TRBJ1-5
CDR3aa: CASSDSRYQPQHF
CDR3nt: TGTGCCAGCAGTGACTCTAGATATCAGCCCCAGCATTTT

len: 16
v_gene: TRBV4-3
abundance: NA
d_gene: TRBD2
j_gene: TRBJ2-3
CDR3aa: CASSQAPSGDTDTQYF
CDR3nt: TGCGCCAGCAGCCAAGCCCCTAGCGGGGACACAGATACGCAGTATTTT

len: 13
v_gene: TRBV11-2
abundance: NA
d_gene: TRBD1
j_gene: TRBJ1-2
CDR3aa: CASSLEQGIGYTF
CDR3nt: TGTGCCAGCAGCTTAGAACAGGGGATTGGCTACACCTTC